This T cell receptor (beta chain) appears in the sequencing data of a study of breast tumors, draining lymph nodes, adjacent tissues. This clonotype was seen many times. Its antigen is unidentified. TCRdb reanalysed the multiplex PCR reads using MiXCR and keeps one entry per CDR3 protein. The table lists 200,000 or so distinct CDR3 sequences, approximately 30% of them singletons, with 4% to 5.5% in the top ten. V lost 4 bases and J 1 base, leaving 6 bases between the germline ends. The CDR3 is 13 residues long. The lymph nodes were axillary draining lymph nodes from breast cancer patients. Findings of the study overall: Tumor and nontumor repertoires were significantly more similar in luminal-like than in basal-like breast cancer.

This clonotype was obtained from a female donor with breast cancer. Some clones in this sample may be carry-over from other donors' samples. The genes are TRBV12-3 or TRBV12-4 and TRBJ2-3; D call uncertain. The specimen sequenced was axillary lymph node tissue. The CDR3 coding sequence is TGTGCCAGCAGTTCCAGCCGCACAGATACGCAGTATTTT. It specifies CASSSSRTDTQYF.